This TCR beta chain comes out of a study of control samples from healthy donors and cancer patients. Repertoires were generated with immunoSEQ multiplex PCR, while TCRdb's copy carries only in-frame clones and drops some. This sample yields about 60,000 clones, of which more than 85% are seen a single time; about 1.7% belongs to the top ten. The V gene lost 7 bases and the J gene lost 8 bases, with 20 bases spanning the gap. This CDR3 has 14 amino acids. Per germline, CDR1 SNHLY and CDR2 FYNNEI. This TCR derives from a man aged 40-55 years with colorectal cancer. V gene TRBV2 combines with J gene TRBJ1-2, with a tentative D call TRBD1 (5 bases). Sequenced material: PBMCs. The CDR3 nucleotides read TGTGCCAGCAACCAAAGGACACCTACAGAGGGCTACACCTTC. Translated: CASNQRTPTEGYTF.